This TCR beta chain was captured in a study of T cell responses to AZD1222 COVID-19 vaccine. Across the study: Second doses at about 4 or about 12 weeks were pooled.

From germline, CDR1 is SGDLS and CDR2 YYNGEE. V dropped 1 base and J dropped 4; count of bases not matched to a gene: 7. The CDR3 is made up of 17 amino acids. Study-wide results and caveats: Baseline seropositivity occurred in only 5 to 7 AZD1222 recipients. Repertoires were sampled only after the peak T cell response. Donors were mostly white British, more females; clonal diversity possibly underestimated.

Points on this clone: Its antigen remains unidentified.

The assay was immunoSEQ multiplex PCR, and TCRdb's table has in-frame clones only and misses some. The data show some 120,000 clones, with 88% seen just once and less than 6% held by the top ten. This clonotype was obtained from an adult in good health. The chain uses TRBV9 and TRBJ2-1; 11 bases match TRBD2. Sample: peripheral blood, taken on day 0 of AZD1222 vaccination. CDR3 sequence reads: CASSVTSGTSGYNEQFF. The CDR3 region has the DNA TGTGCCAGCAGCGTAACTAGCGGGACTAGCGGATACAATGAGCAGTTCTTC.